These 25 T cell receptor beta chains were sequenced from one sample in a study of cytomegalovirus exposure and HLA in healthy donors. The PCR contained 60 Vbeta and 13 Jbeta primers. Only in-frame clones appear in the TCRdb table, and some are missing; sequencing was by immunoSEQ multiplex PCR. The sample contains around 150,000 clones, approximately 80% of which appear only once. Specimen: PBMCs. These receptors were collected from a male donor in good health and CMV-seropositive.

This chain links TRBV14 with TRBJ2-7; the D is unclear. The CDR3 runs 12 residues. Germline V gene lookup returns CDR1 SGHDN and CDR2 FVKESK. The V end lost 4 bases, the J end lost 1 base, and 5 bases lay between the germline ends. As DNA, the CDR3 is TGTGCCAGCAGCCGGGCTTCCTACGAGCAGTACTTC. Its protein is CASSRASYEQYF.

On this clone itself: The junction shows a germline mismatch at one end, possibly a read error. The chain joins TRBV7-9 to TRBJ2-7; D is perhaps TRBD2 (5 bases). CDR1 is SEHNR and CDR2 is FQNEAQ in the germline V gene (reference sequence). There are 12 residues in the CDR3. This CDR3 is CSSSLRGYEQYF. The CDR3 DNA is TGTTCCAGCAGCTTACGGGGTTACGAGCAGTACTTC.

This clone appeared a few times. CDR3 DNA sequence: TGTGCCAGCAGCCGAGGGCCCGAATCCTACGAGCAGTACTTC. This gives the protein CASSRGPESYEQYF. The chain couples TRBV14 to TRBJ2-7, with a weak D call TRBD2 (5 bases). This CDR3 has 14 amino acids. Trimming took off 4 bases at V and 1 base at J, with 11 bases between the two ends. Germline values: CDR1 SGHDN, CDR2 FVKESK.

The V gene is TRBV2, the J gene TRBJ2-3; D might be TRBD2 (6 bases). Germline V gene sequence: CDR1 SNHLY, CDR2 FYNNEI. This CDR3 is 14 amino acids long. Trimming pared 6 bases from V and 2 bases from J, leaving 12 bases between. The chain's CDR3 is CASRGTPATDTQYF. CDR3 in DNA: TGTGCCAGCAGAGGGACTCCAGCCACAGATACGCAGTATTTT.

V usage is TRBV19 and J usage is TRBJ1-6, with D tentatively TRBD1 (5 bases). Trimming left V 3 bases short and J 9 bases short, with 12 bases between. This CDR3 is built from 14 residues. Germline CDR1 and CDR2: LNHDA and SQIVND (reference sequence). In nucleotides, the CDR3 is TGTGCCAGTAGTATTCTCAGGGTCTCTTCACCCCTCCACTTT. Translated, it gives CASSILRVSSPLHF.

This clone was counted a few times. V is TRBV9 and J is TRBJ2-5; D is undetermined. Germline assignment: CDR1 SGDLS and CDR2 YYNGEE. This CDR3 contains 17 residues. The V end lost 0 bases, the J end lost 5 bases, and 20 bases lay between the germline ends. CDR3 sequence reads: CASSVGESLLVWETQYF. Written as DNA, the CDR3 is TGTGCCAGCAGCGTAGGAGAATCCCTACTCGTGTGGGAGACCCAGTACTTC.

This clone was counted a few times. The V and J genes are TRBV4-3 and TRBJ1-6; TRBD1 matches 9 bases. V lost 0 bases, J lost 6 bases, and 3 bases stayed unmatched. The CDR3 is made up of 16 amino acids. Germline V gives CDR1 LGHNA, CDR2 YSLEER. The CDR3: CASSQETGGGNSPLHF. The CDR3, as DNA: TGCGCCAGCAGCCAAGAAACAGGGGGCGGTAATTCACCCCTCCACTTT.

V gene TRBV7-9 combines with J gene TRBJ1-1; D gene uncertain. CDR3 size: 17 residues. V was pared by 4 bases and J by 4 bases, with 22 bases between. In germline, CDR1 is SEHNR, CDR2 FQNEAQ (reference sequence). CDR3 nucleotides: TGTGCCAGCAGCTCCCCCGGAGGGTCGATAAGCCGCACTGAAGCTTTCTTT. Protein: CASSSPGGSISRTEAFF.

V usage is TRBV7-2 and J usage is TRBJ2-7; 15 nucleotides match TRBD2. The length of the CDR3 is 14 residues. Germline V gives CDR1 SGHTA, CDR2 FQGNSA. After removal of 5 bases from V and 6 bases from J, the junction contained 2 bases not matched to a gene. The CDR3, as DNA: TGTGCCAGCAGCGTGGGACTAGCGGGAGGCGAGCAGTACTTC. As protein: CASSVGLAGGEQYF.

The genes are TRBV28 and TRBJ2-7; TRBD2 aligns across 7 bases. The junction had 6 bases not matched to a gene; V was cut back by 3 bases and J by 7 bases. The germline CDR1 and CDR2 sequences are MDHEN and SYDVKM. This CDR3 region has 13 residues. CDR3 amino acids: CASSLKRGGEQYF. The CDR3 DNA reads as TGTGCCAGCAGTTTGAAGAGGGGAGGGGAGCAGTACTTC.

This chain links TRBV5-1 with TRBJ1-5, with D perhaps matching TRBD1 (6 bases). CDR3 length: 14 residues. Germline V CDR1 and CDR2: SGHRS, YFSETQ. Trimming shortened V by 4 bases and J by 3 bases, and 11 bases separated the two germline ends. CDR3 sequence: CASSPDSDNQPQHF. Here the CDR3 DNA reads TGCGCCAGCAGCCCGGACAGCGACAATCAGCCCCAGCATTTT.

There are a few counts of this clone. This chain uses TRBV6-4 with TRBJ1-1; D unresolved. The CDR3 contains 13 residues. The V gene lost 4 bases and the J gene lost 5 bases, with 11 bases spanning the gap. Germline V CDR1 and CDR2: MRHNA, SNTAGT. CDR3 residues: CASSVSLQTEAFF. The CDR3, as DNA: TGTGCCAGCAGTGTCAGTTTGCAAACTGAAGCTTTCTTT.

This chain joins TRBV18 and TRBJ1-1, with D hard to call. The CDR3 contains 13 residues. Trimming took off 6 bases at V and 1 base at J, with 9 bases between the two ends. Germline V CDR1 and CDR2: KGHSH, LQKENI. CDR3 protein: CASSSEQNTEAFF. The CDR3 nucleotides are TGTGCCAGCTCCTCCGAACAGAACACTGAAGCTTTCTTT.

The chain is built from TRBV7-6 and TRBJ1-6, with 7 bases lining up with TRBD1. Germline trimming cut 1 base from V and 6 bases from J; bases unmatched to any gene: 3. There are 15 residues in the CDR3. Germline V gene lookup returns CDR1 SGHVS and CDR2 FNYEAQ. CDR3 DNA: TGTGCCAGCAGCTTAGTCCGGGACAGTAATTCACCCCTCCACTTT. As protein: CASSLVRDSNSPLHF.

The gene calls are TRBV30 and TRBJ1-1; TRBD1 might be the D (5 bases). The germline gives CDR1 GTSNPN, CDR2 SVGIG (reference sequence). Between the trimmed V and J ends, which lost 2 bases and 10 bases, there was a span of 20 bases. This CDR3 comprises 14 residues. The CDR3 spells CAWSSLGETWRAFF. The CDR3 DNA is TGTGCCTGGAGTTCGTTAGGGGAAACCTGGCGAGCTTTCTTT.

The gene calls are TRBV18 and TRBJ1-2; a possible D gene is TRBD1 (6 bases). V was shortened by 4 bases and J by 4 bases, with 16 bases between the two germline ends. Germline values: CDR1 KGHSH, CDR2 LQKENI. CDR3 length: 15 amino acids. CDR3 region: CASSQRGGLGYGYTF. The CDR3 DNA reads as TGTGCCAGCTCACAAAGGGGGGGGCTTGGCTATGGCTACACCTTC.

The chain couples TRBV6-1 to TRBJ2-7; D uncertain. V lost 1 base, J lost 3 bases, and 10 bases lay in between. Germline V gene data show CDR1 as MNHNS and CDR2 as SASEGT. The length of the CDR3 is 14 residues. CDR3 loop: CASSEGAGSYEQYF. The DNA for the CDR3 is TGTGCCAGCAGTGAAGGGGCCGGCAGCTACGAGCAGTACTTC.

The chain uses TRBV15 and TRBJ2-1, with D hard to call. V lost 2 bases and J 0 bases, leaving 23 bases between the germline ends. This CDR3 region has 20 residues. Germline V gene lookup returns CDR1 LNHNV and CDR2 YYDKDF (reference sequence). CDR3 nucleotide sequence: TGTGCCACCAGCAGATTTTCCATCCATCTTCAGAAAAGCTCCTACAATGAGCAGTTCTTC. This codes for CATSRFSIHLQKSSYNEQFF.

The CDR3 DNA follows: TGTGCCAGTAGGATACGGACAGGCGGAGGGAGCCGGGGCACTGAAGCTTTCTTT. This encodes CASRIRTGGGSRGTEAFF. The J gene is TRBJ1-1, the V gene TRBV19; 7 bases align to TRBD1. The CDR3 is made up of 18 amino acids. V shed 6 bases, J shed 4 bases, and the junction held 20 bases outside the gene matches. Germline assignment: CDR1 LNHDA and CDR2 SQIVND (reference sequence). The full variable domain, with the rest looked up from reference TRBV19 and TRBJ1-1, is DGGITQSPKYLFRKEGQNVTLSCEQNLNHDAMYWYRQDPGQGLRLIYYSQIVNDFQKGDIAEGYSVSREKKESFPLTVTSAQKNPTAFYLCASRIRTGGGSRGTEAFFGQGTRLTVV.

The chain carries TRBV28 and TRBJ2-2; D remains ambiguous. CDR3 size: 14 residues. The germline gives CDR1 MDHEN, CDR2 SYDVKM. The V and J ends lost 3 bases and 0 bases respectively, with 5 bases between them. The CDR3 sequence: CASSLRSNTGELFF. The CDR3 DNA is TGTGCCAGCAGTTTGCGGTCGAACACCGGGGAGCTGTTTTTT.

The CDR3 here is CASSSLQGPQETQYF. The CDR3 nucleotides are TGTGCCAGCTCATCGCTACAGGGGCCCCAAGAGACCCAGTACTTC. The gene calls are TRBV18 and TRBJ2-5; 7 positions match TRBD1. This CDR3 is built from 15 residues. The germline CDR1 and CDR2 sequences are KGHSH and LQKENI. With V trimmed by 5 bases and J by 1 base, 7 bases remained unmatched.

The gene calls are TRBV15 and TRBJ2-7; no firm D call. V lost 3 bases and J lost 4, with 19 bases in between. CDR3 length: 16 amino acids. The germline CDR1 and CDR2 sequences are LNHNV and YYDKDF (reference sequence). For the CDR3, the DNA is TGTGCCACCAGCAGGCCGAGCGAGGAAAGGTTTTACGAGCAGTACTTC. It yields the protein CATSRPSEERFYEQYF.

CDR3 in DNA: TGTGCCAGTGGCGGGCGAAGGGGATCGGGAGATAATTCACCCCTCCACTTT. Protein sequence: CASGGRRGSGDNSPLHF. This chain uses TRBV19 with TRBJ1-6, with D possibly being TRBD1 (5 bases). The V gene's germline CDR1 is LNHDA and CDR2 SQIVND (reference sequence). The V end lost 8 bases, the J end lost 5 bases, and 22 bases lay between the germline ends. This CDR3 contains 17 residues.

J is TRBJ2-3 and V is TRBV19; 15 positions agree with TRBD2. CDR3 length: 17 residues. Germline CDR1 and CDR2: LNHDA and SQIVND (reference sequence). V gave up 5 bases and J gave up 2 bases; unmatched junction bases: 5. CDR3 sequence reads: CASSSGLAGGYTDTQYF. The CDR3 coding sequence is TGTGCCAGTAGTTCGGGACTAGCGGGGGGTTACACAGATACGCAGTATTTT.

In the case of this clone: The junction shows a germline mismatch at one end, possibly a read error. DNA of the CDR3: TGTGCCGGCAGCTCCAACCACGGACTACCCTATGGCTACACCTTC. Translation: CAGSSNHGLPYGYTF. V is TRBV9 and J is TRBJ1-2; D is ambiguous. The CDR3 has 15 residues. CDR1 is SGDLS, CDR2 YYNGEE, per germline.